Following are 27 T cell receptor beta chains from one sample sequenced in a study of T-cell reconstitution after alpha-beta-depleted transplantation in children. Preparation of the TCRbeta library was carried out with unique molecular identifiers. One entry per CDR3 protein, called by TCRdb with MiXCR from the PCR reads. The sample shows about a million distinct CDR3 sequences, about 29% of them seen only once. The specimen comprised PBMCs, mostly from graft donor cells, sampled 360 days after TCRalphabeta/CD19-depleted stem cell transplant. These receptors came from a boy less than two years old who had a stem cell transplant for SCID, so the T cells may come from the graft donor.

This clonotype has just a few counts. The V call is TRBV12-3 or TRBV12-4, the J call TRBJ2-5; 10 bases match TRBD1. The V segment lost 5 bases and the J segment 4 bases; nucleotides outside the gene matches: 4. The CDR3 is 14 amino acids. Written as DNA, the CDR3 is TGTGCCAGCAGTCATGACAGGGGGCGAGAGACCCAGTACTTC. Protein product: CASSHDRGRETQYF.

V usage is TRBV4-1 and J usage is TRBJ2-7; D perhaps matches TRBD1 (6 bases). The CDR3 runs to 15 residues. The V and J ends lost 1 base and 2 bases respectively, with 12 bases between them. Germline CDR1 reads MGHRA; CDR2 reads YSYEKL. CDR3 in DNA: TGCGCCAGCAGCCAAGCCGGCAGGGGAGCCTACGAGCAGTACTTC. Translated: CASSQAGRGAYEQYF.

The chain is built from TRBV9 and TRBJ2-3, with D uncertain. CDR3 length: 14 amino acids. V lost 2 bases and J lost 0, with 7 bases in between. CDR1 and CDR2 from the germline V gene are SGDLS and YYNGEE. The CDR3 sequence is CASSVQFSTDTQYF. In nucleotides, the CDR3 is TGTGCCAGCAGCGTGCAGTTTAGCACAGATACGCAGTATTTT.

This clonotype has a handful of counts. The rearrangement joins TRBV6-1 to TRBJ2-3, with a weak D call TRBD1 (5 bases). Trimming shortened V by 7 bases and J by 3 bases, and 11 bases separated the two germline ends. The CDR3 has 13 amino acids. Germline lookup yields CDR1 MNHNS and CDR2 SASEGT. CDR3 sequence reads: CASMVRATDTQYF. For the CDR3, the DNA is TGTGCCAGCATGGTCAGGGCAACAGATACGCAGTATTTT.

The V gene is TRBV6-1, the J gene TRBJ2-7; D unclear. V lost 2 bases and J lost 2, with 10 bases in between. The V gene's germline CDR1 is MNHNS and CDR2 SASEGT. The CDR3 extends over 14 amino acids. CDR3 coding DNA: TGTGCCAGCAGTGAAAGGGCTGGGGCCTACGAGCAGTACTTC. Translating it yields CASSERAGAYEQYF.

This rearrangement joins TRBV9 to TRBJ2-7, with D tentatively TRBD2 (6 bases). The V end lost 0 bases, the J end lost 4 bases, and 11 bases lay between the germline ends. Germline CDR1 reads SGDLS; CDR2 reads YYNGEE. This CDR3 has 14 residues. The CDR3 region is CASSVDPGGYEQYF. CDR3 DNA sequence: TGTGCCAGCAGCGTAGACCCCGGGGGATACGAGCAGTACTTC.

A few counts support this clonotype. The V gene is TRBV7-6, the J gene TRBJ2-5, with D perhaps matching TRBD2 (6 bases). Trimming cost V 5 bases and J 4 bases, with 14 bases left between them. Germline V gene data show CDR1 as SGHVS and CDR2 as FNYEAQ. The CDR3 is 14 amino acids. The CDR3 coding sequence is TGTGCCAGCAGCCCACTGGGACTTACAGAGACCCAGTACTTC. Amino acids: CASSPLGLTETQYF.

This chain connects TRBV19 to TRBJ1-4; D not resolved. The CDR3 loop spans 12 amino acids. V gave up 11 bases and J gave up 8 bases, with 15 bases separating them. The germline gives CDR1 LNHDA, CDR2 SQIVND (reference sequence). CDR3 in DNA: TGTGCCTCTGGACCTTTGAGAGAAAAACTGTTTTTT. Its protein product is CASGPLREKLFF.

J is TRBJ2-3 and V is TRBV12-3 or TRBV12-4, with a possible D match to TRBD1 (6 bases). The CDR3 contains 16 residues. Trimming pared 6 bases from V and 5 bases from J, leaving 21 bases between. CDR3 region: CASSQARFTDRDTQYF. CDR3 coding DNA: TGTGCCAGCAGCCAAGCGCGCTTTACGGACAGAGATACGCAGTATTTT.

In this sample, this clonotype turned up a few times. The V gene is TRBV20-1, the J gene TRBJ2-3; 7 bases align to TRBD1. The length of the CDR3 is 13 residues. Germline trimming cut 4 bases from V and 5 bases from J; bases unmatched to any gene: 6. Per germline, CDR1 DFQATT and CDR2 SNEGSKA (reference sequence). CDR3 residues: CSAKQGNLDTQYF. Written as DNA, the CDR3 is TGCAGTGCTAAACAGGGGAACCTAGATACGCAGTATTTT.

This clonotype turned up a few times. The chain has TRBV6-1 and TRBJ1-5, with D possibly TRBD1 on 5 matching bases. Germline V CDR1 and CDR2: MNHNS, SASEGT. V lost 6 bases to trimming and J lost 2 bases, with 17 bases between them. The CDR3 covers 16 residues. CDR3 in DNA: TGTGCCAGCAGGAGAGGGGCGACGCATGGCAATCAGCCCCAGCATTTT. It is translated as CASRRGATHGNQPQHF.

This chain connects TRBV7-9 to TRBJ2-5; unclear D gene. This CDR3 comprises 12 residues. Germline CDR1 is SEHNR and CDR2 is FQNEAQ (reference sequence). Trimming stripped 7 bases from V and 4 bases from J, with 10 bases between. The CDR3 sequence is CASISKRETQYF. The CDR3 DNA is TGTGCCAGCATCTCAAAAAGAGAGACCCAGTACTTC.

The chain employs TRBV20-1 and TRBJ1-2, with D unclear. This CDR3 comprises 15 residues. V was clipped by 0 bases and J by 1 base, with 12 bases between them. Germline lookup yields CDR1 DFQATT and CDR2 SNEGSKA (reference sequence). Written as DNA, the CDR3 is TGCAGTGCTAGAGATCCGACGGACCTTAACTATGGCTACACCTTC. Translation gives CSARDPTDLNYGYTF.

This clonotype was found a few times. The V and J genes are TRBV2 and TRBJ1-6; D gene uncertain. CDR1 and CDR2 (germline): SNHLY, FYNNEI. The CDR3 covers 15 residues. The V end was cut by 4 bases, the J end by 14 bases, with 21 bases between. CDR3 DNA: TGTGCCAGCAGTGTCTCCTGGGCAGAACCTCAGTCCCTCCACTTT. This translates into CASSVSWAEPQSLHF.

CDR3 sequence: CSARRVRFLNYGYTF. The CDR3 DNA follows: TGCAGTGCTAGGCGCGTCAGGTTCCTTAACTATGGCTACACCTTC. The rearrangement uses TRBV20-1 and TRBJ1-2; no reliable D call. Germline V gene data show CDR1 as DFQATT and CDR2 as SNEGSKA (reference sequence). This CDR3 has 15 residues. V was clipped by 3 bases and J by 1 base, with 15 bases between them.

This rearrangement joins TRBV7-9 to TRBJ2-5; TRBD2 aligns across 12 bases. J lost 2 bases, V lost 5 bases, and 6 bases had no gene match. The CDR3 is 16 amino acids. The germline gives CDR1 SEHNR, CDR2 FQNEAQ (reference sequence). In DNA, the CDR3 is TGTGCCAGCAGCCCTCGACTAGCGGGGGAACAAGAGACCCAGTACTTC. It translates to CASSPRLAGEQETQYF. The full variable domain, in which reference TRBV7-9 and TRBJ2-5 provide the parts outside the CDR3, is DTGVSQNPRHKITKRGQNVTFRCDPISEHNRLYWYRQTLGQGPEFLTYFQNEAQLEKSRLLSDRFSAERPKGSFSTLEIQRTEQGDSAMYLCASSPRLAGEQETQYFGPGTRLLVL.

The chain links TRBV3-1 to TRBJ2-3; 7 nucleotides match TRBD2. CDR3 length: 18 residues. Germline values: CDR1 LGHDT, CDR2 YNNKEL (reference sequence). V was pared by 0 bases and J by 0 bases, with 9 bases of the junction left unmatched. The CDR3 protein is CASSQDPWTRASTDTQYF. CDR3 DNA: TGTGCCAGCAGCCAAGATCCTTGGACTAGGGCGAGCACAGATACGCAGTATTTT.

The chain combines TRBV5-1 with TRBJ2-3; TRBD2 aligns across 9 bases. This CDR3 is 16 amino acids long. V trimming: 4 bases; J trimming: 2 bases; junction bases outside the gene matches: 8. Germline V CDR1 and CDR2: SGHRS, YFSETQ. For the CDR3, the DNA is TGCGCCAGCAGCCTAAGCGGGGGGCCGAACACAGATACGCAGTATTTT. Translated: CASSLSGGPNTDTQYF.

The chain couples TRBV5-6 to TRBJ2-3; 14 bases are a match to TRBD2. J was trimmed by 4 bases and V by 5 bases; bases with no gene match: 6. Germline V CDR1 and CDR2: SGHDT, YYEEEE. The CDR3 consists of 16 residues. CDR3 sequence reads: CASSRRLAGGPDTQYF. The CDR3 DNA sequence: TGTGCCAGCAGTCGTCGACTAGCGGGGGGGCCAGATACGCAGTATTTT.

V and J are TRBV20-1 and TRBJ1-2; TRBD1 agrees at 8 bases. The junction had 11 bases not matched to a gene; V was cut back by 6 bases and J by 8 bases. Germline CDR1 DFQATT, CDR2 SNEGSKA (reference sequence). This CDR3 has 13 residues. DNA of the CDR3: TGCAGTGCCCCGGGGACAGGTCTCGGCGGCTACACCTTC. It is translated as CSAPGTGLGGYTF.

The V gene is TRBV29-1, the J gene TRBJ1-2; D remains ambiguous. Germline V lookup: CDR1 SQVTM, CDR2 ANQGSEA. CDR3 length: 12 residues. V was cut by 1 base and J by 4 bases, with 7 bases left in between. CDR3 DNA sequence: TGCAGCGTTGAAGGACGGACCTATGGCTACACCTTC. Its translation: CSVEGRTYGYTF.

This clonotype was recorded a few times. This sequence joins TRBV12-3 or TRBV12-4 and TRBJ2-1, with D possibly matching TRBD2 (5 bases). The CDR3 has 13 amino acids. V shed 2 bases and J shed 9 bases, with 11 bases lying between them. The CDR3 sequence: CASSLNSAGEQFF. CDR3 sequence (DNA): TGTGCCAGCAGTTTAAATAGCGCCGGTGAGCAGTTCTTC.

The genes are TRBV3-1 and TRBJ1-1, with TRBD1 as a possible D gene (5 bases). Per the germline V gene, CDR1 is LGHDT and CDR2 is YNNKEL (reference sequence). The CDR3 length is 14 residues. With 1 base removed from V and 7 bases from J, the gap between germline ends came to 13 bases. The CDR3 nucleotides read TGTGCCAGCAGCCAAGGTGTGGGGACCCATGAAGCTTTCTTT. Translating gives CASSQGVGTHEAFF.

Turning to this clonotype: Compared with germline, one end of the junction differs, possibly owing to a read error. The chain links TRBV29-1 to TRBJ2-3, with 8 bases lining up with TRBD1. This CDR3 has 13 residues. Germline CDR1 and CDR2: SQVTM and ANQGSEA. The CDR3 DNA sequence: TGCAGCGTCGAAGGACAGGGTGCAGGGACGCAGTATTTT. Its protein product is CSVEGQGAGTQYF.

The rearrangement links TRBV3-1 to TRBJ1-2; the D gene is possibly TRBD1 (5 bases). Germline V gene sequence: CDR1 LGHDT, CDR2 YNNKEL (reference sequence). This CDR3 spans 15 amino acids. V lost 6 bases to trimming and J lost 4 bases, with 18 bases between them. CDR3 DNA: TGTGCCAGCAGACCCCGGGACCTCGGCGGCTATGGCTACACCTTC. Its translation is CASRPRDLGGYGYTF.

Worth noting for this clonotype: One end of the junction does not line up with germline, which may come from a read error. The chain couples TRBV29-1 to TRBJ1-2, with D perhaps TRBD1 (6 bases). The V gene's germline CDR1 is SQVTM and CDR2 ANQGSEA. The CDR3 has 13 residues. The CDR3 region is CSVDRTANYGDTF. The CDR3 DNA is TGCAGCGTTGACCGGACAGCAAACTATGGCGACACCTTC.

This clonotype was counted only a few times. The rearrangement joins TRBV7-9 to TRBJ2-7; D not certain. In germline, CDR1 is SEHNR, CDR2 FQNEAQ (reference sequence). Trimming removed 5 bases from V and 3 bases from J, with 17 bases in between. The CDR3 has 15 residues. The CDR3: CASSPTTWTGYEQYF. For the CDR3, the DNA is TGTGCCAGCAGCCCTACTACCTGGACGGGCTACGAGCAGTACTTC.